These T cell receptor beta chains were read from a single sample in a study of blood T cell repertoires in COVID-19. Only in-frame clones appear in the TCRdb table, and some are missing; sequencing was by immunoSEQ multiplex PCR. The sample includes about 270,000 clones, approximately 89% of them seen just once. Source material: PBMCs or T cells enriched from blood (not recorded which). These receptor sequences come from a woman between 55 and 75 years old who had recovered from COVID-19. Both conserved end residues are part of each CDR3. A D gene is named only where the DNA matches it firmly. For some rows the clone size is stated as once, few or many, or as a class when expanded; others skip it.

abundance	d_gene	v_gene	j_gene	CDR3aa	CDR3nt
NA	NA	TRBV5-1	TRBJ1-3	CASSLAGISGNTIYF	TGCGCCAGCAGCTTGGCGGGTATCTCTGGAAACACCATATATTTT
NA	NA	TRBV5-1	TRBJ2-2	CASSLARSKPGELFF	TGCGCCAGCAGCTTGGCTAGATCTAAGCCCGGGGAGCTGTTTTTT
NA	NA	TRBV28	TRBJ1-2	CASSPYVEGNYGYTF	TGTGCCAGCAGTCCCTACGTAGAGGGAAACTATGGCTACACCTTC
NA	NA	TRBV3-1/TRBV3-2	TRBJ1-3	CASSQLGRTASSGNTIYF	TGTGCCAGCAGCCAGTTGGGGCGGACGGCAAGCTCTGGAAACACCATATATTTT
NA	NA	TRBV7-8	TRBJ1-3	CASSSGLSGNTIYF	TGTGCCAGCAGCTCGGGACTTTCTGGAAACACCATATATTTT
NA	NA	TRBV5-1	TRBJ2-7	CASSFQGIQAMGEQYF	TGCGCCAGCAGCTTCCAGGGTATTCAAGCCATGGGCGAGCAGTACTTC
NA	NA	TRBV9	TRBJ2-1	CASSVAPVSYNEQFF	TGTGCCAGCAGCGTAGCTCCTGTTTCCTACAATGAGCAGTTCTTC
NA	TRBD1	TRBV28	TRBJ2-7	CASAWTGPRVEQYF	TGTGCCAGCGCATGGACAGGGCCCAGGGTAGAGCAGTACTTC
NA	TRBD1	TRBV5-1	TRBJ2-7	CASSITGVYEQYF	TGCGCCAGCAGCATTACAGGGGTCTACGAGCAGTACTTC
NA	NA	TRBV5-1	TRBJ2-2	CASSPARARGTGELFF	TGCGCCAGCAGTCCGGCGAGGGCGAGGGGGACCGGGGAGCTGTTTTTT
NA	NA	TRBV23-1	TRBJ2-2	CASSQSSRRNTGELFF	TGCGCCAGCAGTCAATCGTCGCGGAGGAACACCGGGGAGCTGTTTTTT
NA	NA	TRBV9	TRBJ1-1	CASSEGGRTEAFF	TGTGCCAGCAGCGAAGGAGGGAGGACTGAAGCTTTCTTT
NA	TRBD1	TRBV7-9	TRBJ2-4	CASSDWDLGQGFQNIQYF	TGTGCCAGCAGCGACTGGGATTTGGGACAGGGGTTCCAAAACATTCAGTACTTC
NA	NA	TRBV9	TRBJ1-6	CASSVSGKDSPLHF	TGTGCCAGCAGCGTATCCGGGAAGGATTCACCCCTCCACTTT
NA	TRBD1	TRBV12-5	TRBJ1-6	CASATGGPNSPLHF	TGTGCTAGCGCAACAGGGGGCCCTAATTCACCCCTCCACTTT
NA	TRBD2	TRBV9	TRBJ2-1	CASSVVAGGPASYNEQFF	TGTGCCAGCAGCGTAGTAGCGGGGGGACCAGCCTCCTACAATGAGCAGTTCTTC
NA	NA	TRBV5-6	TRBJ1-5	CASSLQGPNQPQHF	TGTGCCAGCAGCTTGCAGGGGCCCAATCAGCCCCAGCATTTT
once	TRBD1	TRBV5-5	TRBJ2-5	CASSLGPTGGQETQYF	TGTGCCAGCAGCTTGGGGCCGACAGGGGGACAAGAGACCCAGTACTTC
NA	NA	TRBV6-5	TRBJ2-2	CASTGQNTGELFF	TGTGCCAGTACGGGACAGAACACCGGGGAGCTGTTTTTT
NA	TRBD1	TRBV6-4	TRBJ1-4	CASSDEKGQGQKLFF	TGTGCCAGCAGTGACGAAAAGGGACAGGGTCAAAAACTGTTTTTT
NA	TRBD1	TRBV13	TRBJ2-7	CASSPPTGGIDEQYF	TGTGCCAGCAGCCCCCCCACAGGGGGAATAGACGAGCAGTACTTC
NA	NA	TRBV3-1/TRBV3-2	TRBJ1-4	CASSQAGRNEKLFF	TGTGCCAGCAGCCAAGCCGGTCGTAATGAAAAACTGTTTTTT
NA	NA	TRBV10-1	TRBJ2-6	CASSDGSAGANVLTF	TGCGCCAGCAGCGATGGGAGTGCTGGGGCCAACGTCCTGACTTTC
NA	NA	TRBV10-3	TRBJ1-4	CAISDGRGEKLFF	TGTGCCATCAGTGATGGCCGGGGTGAAAAACTGTTTTTT
NA	NA	TRBV5-1	TRBJ2-7	CASSFDSSPSYEQYF	TGCGCCAGCAGCTTTGACAGTTCCCCATCCTACGAGCAGTACTTC
NA	TRBD2	TRBV7-3	TRBJ2-1	CASSLHSGYNEQFF	TGTGCCAGCAGCTTACATAGCGGGTATAATGAGCAGTTCTTC
NA	TRBD1	TRBV10-1	TRBJ1-1	CASSPGTGSNTEAFF	TGCGCCAGCAGTCCCGGGACAGGCTCGAACACTGAAGCTTTCTTT
NA	NA	TRBV5-1	TRBJ2-7	CASSLEESWEQYF	TGCGCCAGCAGCTTGGAGGAGTCGTGGGAGCAGTACTTC